A selection of T cell receptor beta chains follows, all from one sample in a study of blood T cell repertoires in COVID-19. The assay was immunoSEQ multiplex PCR, and TCRdb's table has in-frame clones only and misses some. The sample consists of under 350,000 clones, roughly 86% of them appearing once. Sequenced sample: peripheral blood. All receptors come from a man between 18 and 35 years old with active or convalescent COVID-19. CDR3s include the opening cysteine and the closing phenylalanine or tryptophan. A D gene is named only where the DNA matches it firmly. Not every row has a clone size; where given, it reads once, few, many or a size class.

>TRBJ2-5|.|TRBV3-1/TRBV3-2|.
CASSPGGYSKETQYF
TGTGCCAGCAGCCCCGGTGGTTACAGCAAAGAGACCCAGTACTTC
>TRBJ1-5|.|TRBV30|.
CAWSMSTDQPQHF
TGTGCCTGGAGTATGTCCACTGATCAGCCCCAGCATTTT
>TRBJ1-5|once|TRBV28|TRBD1
CASNRGHVQPQHF
TGTGCCAGCAACAGGGGTCATGTTCAGCCCCAGCATTTT
>TRBJ2-7|.|TRBV20-1|TRBD2
CSASAAGGREQYF
TGCAGTGCTAGTGCAGCGGGGGGGCGAGAGCAGTACTTC
>TRBJ2-1|.|TRBV6-2/TRBV6-3|.
CASSYFYEQFF
TGTGCCAGCAGTTACTTCTATGAGCAGTTCTTC
>TRBJ1-2|.|TRBV19|.
CASSGQGNYGYTF
TGTGCCAGTAGTGGGCAGGGTAACTATGGCTACACCTTC
>TRBJ2-5|.|TRBV9|TRBD2
CASSVGLAGGRETQYF
TGTGCCAGCAGCGTAGGACTAGCGGGAGGGAGAGAGACCCAGTACTTC
>TRBJ1-2|.|TRBV11-2|.
CASSLVMVQPSGGYTF
TGTGCCAGCAGCTTAGTTATGGTGCAGCCCTCCGGGGGCTACACCTTC
>TRBJ2-1|.|TRBV2|TRBD1
CASSVTGGRYNEQFF
TGTGCCAGCAGTGTGACAGGGGGAAGGTATAATGAGCAGTTCTTC
>TRBJ2-7|once|TRBV19|TRBD1
CASSQGQGPLPTYEQYF
TGTGCCAGTAGTCAAGGACAGGGGCCGCTCCCCACCTACGAGCAGTACTTC
>TRBJ2-1|.|TRBV24-1|TRBD2
CATTSGRAPVDEQFF
TGTGCCACCACGAGCGGGAGAGCCCCGGTGGATGAGCAGTTCTTC
>TRBJ2-5|.|TRBV4-1|.
CASSLGTLGETQYF
TGCGCCAGCAGCCTTGGGACTCTTGGGGAGACCCAGTACTTC
>TRBJ1-1|once|TRBV9|.
CASSVEWRRSEAFF
TGTGCCAGCAGCGTAGAATGGAGACGATCTGAAGCTTTCTTT
>TRBJ2-3|few|TRBV28|.
CASTRSVDTQYF
TGTGCCAGCACCCGTTCGGTGGATACGCAGTATTTT
>TRBJ2-5|.|TRBV5-4|.
CAVGDIGGQETQYF
TGTGCCGTTGGGGATATCGGGGGCCAAGAGACCCAGTACTTC
>TRBJ2-7|.|TRBV9|.
CASSVGGVTYEQYF
TGTGCCAGCAGCGTAGGCGGGGTCACCTACGAGCAGTACTTC
>TRBJ2-1|.|TRBV2|TRBD2
CASRETSGKLGEQFF
TGTGCCAGCAGGGAGACTAGCGGGAAATTAGGCGAGCAGTTCTTC
>TRBJ1-4|.|TRBV4-1|.
CASSPTRWGLNEKLFF
TGCGCCAGCAGCCCCACCCGTTGGGGGCTAAACGAAAAACTGTTTTTT
>TRBJ2-7|few|TRBV3-1/TRBV3-2|TRBD1
CASSQVPGGIDEQYF
TGTGCCAGCAGCCAAGTGCCAGGGGGCATCGACGAGCAGTACTTC
>TRBJ2-1|once|TRBV27|.
CASSSLFLLRESSYNEQFF
TGTGCCAGCAGTTCCTTGTTTCTACTGAGGGAGAGCTCCTACAATGAGCAGTTCTTC
>TRBJ2-2|once|TRBV3-1/TRBV3-2|.
CASSPNSGAAGELFF
TGTGCCAGCAGCCCGAACTCAGGGGCGGCCGGGGAGCTGTTTTTT
>TRBJ2-7|.|TRBV18|.
CASSPPQVNYEQYF
TGTGCCAGCTCACCACCTCAGGTAAACTACGAGCAGTACTTC
>TRBJ2-7|.|TRBV11-2|TRBD2
CASSSFFGGYEQYF
TGTGCCAGCAGCTCCTTCTTCGGGGGGTACGAGCAGTACTTC
>TRBJ2-1|.|TRBV3-1/TRBV3-2|TRBD2
CATLAGDMYEQFF
TGTGCCACACTAGCGGGAGATATGTATGAGCAGTTCTTC
>TRBJ1-1|.|TRBV5-4|.
CASSPPGRENTEAFF
TGTGCCAGCAGTCCGCCGGGCCGGGAGAACACTGAAGCTTTCTTT
>TRBJ1-2|.|TRBV10-1|.
CASNVRARGLPNYGYTF
TGCGCCAGCAACGTCCGGGCCAGGGGATTGCCCAACTATGGCTACACCTTC
>TRBJ2-7|.|TRBV28|TRBD1
CASATAGTGLFEQYF
TGTGCCAGCGCTACCGCCGGGACAGGGTTATTCGAGCAGTACTTC
>TRBJ2-3|.|TRBV7-2|.
CASSLDQTFGTQYF
TGTGCCAGCAGCTTAGACCAGACGTTCGGGACGCAGTATTTT
>TRBJ1-2|.|TRBV29-1|.
CSVEWVDSTNYGYTF
TGCAGCGTTGAATGGGTTGACAGTACTAACTATGGCTACACCTTC
>TRBJ2-3|.|TRBV5-4|TRBD2
CASSLGLAGGADTQYF
TGTGCCAGCAGCCTCGGACTAGCGGGAGGAGCAGATACGCAGTATTTT
>TRBJ2-3|.|TRBV25-1|TRBD2
CASSDGGRFTDTQYF
TGTGCCAGCAGTGATGGCGGGAGGTTCACAGATACGCAGTATTTT
>TRBJ1-2|.|TRBV2|.
CASSEALRGGGYTF
TGTGCCAGCAGTGAAGCGCTTCGGGGAGGTGGCTACACCTTC